The clone carrying this T cell receptor beta chain was seen a few times. Its antigen is undetermined. One end of the junction varies from germline; a read error may be responsible. This specimen belongs to a study of T cell repertoires in cytomegalovirus infection. The overall study: Well-studied HLA-B-restricted CMV epitopes were used in the study alongside recently identified HLA-C-restricted ones. Public TCR beta signature analysis indicated the presence of both CMV infection and matching HLA type. Study-level points and caveats: Clonotypes of TCR beta that were HLA-C-restricted and CMV-specific dominated the ex vivo response. Based on cumulative public TCR beta family frequency, carriers of CMV plus the relevant HLA were identified.

Germline V CDR1 and CDR2: MNHEY, SVGEGT. This CDR3 is 13 amino acids long. TCRdb passed the reads through MiXCR, listing each CDR3 protein once. This sample yields some 270,000 distinct CDR3 sequences, of which 22% are seen a single time; about 21% belongs to the top ten. The receptor comes from a human donor in good health (CMV status not recorded). Some clones in this sample may be carry-over from other donors' samples. The sample here was cultured PBMCs, taken from culture after CMV antigen stimulation. The chain links TRBV6-2 or TRBV6-3 to TRBJ2-3; possibly TRBD2 for D (5 bases). CDR3: CASSSPRTPGSLF. In nucleotides, the CDR3 is TGTGCCAGCAGTTCTCCGAGGACTCCGGGATCACTGTTT.